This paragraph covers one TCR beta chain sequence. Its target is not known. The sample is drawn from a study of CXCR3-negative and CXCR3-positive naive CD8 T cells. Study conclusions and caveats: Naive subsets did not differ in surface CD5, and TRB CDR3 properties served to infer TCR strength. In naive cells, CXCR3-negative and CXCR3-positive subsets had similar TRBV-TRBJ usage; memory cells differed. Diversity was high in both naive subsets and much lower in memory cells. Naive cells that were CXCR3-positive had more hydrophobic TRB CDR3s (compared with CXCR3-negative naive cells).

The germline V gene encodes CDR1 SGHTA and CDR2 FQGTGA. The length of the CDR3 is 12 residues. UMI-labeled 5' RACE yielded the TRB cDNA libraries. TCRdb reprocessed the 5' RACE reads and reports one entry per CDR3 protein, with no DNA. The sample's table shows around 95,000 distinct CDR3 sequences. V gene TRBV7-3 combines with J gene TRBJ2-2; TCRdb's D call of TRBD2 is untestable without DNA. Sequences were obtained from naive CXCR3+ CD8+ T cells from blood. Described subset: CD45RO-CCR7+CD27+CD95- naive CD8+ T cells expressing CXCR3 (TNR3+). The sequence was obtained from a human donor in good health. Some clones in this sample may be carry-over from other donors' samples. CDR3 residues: CASGLGSGELFF.